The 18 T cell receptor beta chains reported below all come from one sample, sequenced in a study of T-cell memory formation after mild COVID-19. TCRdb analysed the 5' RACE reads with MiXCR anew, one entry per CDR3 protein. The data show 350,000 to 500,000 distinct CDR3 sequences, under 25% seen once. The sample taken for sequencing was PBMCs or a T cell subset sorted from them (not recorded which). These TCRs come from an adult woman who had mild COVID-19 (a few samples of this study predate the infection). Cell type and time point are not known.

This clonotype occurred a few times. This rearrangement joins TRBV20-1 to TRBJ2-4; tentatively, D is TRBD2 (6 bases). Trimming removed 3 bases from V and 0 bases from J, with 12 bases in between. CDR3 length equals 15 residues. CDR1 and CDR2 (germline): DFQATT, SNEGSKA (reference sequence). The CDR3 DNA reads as TGCAGTGCTAGTAGCGGTGGATTAGCCAAAAACATTCAGTACTTC. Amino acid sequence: CSASSGGLAKNIQYF.

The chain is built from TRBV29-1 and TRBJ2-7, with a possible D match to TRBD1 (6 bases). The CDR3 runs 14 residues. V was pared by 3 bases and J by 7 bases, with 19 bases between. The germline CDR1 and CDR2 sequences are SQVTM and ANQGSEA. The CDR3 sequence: CSVDGLPGDGEQYF. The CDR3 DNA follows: TGCAGCGTTGACGGGCTACCAGGGGACGGGGAGCAGTACTTC.

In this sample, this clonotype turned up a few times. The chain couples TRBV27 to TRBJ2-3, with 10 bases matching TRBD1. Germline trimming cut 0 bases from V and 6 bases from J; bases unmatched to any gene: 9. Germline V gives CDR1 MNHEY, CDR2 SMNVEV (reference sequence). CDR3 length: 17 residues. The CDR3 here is CASSLSPRTGGMDTQYF. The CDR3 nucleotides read TGTGCCAGCAGTTTATCACCCCGGACAGGGGGGATGGATACGCAGTATTTT.

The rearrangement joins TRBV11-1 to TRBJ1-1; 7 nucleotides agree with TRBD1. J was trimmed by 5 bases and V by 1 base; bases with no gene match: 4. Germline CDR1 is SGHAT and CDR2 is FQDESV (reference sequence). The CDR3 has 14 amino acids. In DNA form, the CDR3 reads TGTGCCAGCAGCTTAGTTAGGACAGGAACTGAAGCTTTCTTT. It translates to CASSLVRTGTEAFF.

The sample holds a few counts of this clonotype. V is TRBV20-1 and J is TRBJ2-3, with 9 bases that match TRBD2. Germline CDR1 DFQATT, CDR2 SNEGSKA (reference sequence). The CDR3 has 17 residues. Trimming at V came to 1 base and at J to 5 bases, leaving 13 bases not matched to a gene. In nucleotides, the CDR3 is TGCAGTGCTAGAGGCACCGGGGGGCGGGAGGGTAAAGATACGCAGTATTTT. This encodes CSARGTGGREGKDTQYF.

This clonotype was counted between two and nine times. Here the CDR3 reads CASISDRNYGYTF. The CDR3 DNA reads as TGTGCCAGCATCTCAGACAGAAACTATGGCTACACCTTC. This chain joins TRBV2 and TRBJ1-2; weak D call: TRBD1 (5 bases). The CDR3 contains 13 residues. Germline values: CDR1 SNHLY, CDR2 FYNNEI. V shed 7 bases and J shed 2 bases, with 11 bases lying between them.

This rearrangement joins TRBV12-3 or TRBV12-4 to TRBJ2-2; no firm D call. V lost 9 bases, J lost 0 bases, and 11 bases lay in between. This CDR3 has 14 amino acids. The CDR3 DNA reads TGTGCCAGTACAGAGGTTTCGAACACCGGGGAGCTGTTTTTT. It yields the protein CASTEVSNTGELFF.

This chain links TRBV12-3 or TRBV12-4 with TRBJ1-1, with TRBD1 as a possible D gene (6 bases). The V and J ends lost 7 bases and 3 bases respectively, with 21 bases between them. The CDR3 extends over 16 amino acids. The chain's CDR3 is CASTPNLGAKDTEAFF. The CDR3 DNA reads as TGTGCCAGCACCCCCAACTTGGGGGCGAAGGACACTGAAGCTTTCTTT.

The DNA of the CDR3 is TGCGCCAGCAGCTTTGACACGATAGGATCCTACAATGAGCAGTTCTTC. Its protein is CASSFDTIGSYNEQFF. V and J are TRBV5-1 and TRBJ2-1; D call uncertain. Germline-derived CDR1 and CDR2 are SGHRS and YFSETQ. Trimming removed 2 bases from V and 1 base from J, with 13 bases in between. There are 16 residues in the CDR3. The variable domain in full, completed from reference TRBV5-1 and TRBJ2-1, reads KAGVTQTPRYLIKTRGQQVTLSCSPISGHRSVSWYQQTPGQGLQFLFEYFSETQRNKGNFPGRFSGRQFSNSRSEMNVSTLELGDSALYLCASSFDTIGSYNEQFFGPGTRLTVL.

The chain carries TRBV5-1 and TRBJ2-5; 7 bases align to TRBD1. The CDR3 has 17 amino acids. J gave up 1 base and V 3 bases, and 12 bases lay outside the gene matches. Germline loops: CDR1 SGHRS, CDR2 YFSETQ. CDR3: CASSSRIGTAGQETQYF. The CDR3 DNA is TGCGCCAGCAGCTCACGCATAGGGACAGCCGGCCAAGAGACCCAGTACTTC.

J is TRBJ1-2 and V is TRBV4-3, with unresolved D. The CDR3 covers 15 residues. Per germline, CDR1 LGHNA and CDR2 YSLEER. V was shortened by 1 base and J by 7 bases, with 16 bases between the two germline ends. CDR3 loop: CASSQGTRALGGYTF. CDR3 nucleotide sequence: TGCGCCAGCAGCCAAGGAACAAGAGCCCTAGGTGGCTACACCTTC.

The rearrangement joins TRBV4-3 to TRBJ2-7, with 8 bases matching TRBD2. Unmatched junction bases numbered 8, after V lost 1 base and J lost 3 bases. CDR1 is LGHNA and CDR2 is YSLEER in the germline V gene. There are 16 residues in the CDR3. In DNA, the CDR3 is TGCGCCAGCAGCCAAGGTGTTCCGGGAGGGTACTACGAGCAGTACTTC. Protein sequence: CASSQGVPGGYYEQYF.

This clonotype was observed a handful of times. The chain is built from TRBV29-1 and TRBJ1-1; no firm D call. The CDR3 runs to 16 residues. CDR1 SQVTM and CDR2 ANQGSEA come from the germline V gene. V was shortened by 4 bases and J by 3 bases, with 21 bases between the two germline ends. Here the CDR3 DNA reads TGCAGCGTTGGAAAGGTGGCGACTGCCGGGTACACTGAAGCTTTCTTT. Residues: CSVGKVATAGYTEAFF.

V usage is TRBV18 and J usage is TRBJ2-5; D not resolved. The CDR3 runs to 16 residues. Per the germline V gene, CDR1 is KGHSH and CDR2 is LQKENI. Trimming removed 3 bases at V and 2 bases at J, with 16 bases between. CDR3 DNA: TGTGCCAGCTCACCGCCCAAGGCCACGCCTCAAGAGACCCAGTACTTC. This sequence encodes CASSPPKATPQETQYF.

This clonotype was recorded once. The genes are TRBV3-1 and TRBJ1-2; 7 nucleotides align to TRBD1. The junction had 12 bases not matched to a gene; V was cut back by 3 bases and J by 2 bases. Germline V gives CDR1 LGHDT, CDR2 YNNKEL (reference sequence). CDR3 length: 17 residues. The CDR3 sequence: CASSQEGAPPENYGYTF. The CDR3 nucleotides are TGTGCCAGCAGCCAGGAGGGGGCGCCCCCGGAAAACTATGGCTACACCTTC. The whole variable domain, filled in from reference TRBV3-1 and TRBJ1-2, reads DTAVSQTPKYLVTQMGNDKSIKCEQNLGHDTMYWYKQDSKKFLKIMFSYNNKELIINETVPNRFSPKSPDKAHLNLHINSLELGDSAVYFCASSQEGAPPENYGYTFGSGTRLTVV.

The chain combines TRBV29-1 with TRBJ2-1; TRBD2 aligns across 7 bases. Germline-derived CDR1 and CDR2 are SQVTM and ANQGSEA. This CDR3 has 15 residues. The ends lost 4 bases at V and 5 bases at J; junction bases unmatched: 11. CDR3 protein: CSVVNQGRDHNEQFF. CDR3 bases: TGCAGCGTTGTGAATCAAGGGAGGGACCACAATGAGCAGTTCTTC.

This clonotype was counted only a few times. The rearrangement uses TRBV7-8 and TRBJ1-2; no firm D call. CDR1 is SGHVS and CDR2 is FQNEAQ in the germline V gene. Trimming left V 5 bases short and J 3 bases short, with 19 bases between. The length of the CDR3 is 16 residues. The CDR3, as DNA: TGTGCCAGCAGCCCCGTTTGGGGTCTTTCTGACTATGGCTACACCTTC. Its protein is CASSPVWGLSDYGYTF. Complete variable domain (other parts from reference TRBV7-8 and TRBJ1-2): GAGVSQSPRYKVAKRGQDVALRCDPISGHVSLFWYQQALGQGPEFLTYFQNEAQLDKSGLPSDRFFAERPEGSVSTLKIQRTQQEDSAVYLCASSPVWGLSDYGYTFGSGTRLTVV.

This CDR3 is CASSYSPGQAFF. In DNA, the CDR3 is TGTGCCAGCAGTTACTCCCCGGGCCAAGCTTTCTTT. The chain is built from TRBV6-5 and TRBJ1-1, with D uncertain. Germline CDR1 is MNHEY and CDR2 is SVGAGI. The V and J ends lost 0 bases and 9 bases respectively, with 8 bases between them. This CDR3 is built from 12 residues.